Given below is one T cell receptor (beta chain) in context. Original processing notes: Reference gene primers were amplified, and this amplification served to estimate nucleated cell counts. Method: immunoSEQ multiplex PCR; TCRdb's copy keeps in-frame clones and lacks some. Clonal size and the V and J genes are those of that table, whereas D and trimming came from the DNA. The sample includes 90,000 to 100,000 clones, 85% of them seen just once. This CDR3 spans 15 amino acids. Germline CDR1 reads LNHDA; CDR2 reads SQIVND (reference sequence). V dropped 3 bases and J dropped 6; count of bases not matched to a gene: 3. These data originate in a study of blood T cell repertoires in COVID-19. For the study at large: Italy, Spain and the United States were the sources of the convalescent and acute COVID-19 samples. PBMCs, B-cell-depleted T cells, or T cells were the source of the cDNA or gDNA that made up the material.

J is TRBJ2-3 and V is TRBV19; 13 bases align to TRBD2. The TCR was taken from an older man with acute or convalescent COVID-19. Sequencing was carried out using peripheral blood. The CDR3 DNA is TGTGCCAGTAGTATCGGGACTAGCGGGATTGATACGCAGTATTTT. It is translated as CASSIGTSGIDTQYF.